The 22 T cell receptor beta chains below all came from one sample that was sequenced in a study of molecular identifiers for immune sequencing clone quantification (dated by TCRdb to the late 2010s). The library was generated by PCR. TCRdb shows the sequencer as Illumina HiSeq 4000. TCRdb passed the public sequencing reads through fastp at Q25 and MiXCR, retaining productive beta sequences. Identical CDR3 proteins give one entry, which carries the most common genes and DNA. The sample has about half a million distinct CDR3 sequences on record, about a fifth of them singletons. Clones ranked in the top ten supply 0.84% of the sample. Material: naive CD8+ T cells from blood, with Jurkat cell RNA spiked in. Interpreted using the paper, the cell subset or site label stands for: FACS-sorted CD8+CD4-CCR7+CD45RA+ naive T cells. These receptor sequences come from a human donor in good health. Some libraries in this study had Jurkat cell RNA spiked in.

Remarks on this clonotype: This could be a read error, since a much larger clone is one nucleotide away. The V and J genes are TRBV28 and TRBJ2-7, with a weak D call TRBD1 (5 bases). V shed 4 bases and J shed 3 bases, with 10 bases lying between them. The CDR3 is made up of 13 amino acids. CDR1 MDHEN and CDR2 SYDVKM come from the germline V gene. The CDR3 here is CASSSAGFYEQYF. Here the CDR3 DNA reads TGTGCCAGCAGTTCAGCAGGGTTCTACGAGCAGTACTTC.

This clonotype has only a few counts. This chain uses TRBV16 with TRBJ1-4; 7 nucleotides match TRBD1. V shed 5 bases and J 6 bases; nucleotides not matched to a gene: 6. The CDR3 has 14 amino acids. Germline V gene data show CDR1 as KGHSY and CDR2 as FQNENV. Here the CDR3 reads CASSADRVHEKLFF. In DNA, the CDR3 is TGTGCCAGCAGCGCAGACAGGGTTCATGAAAAACTGTTTTTT.

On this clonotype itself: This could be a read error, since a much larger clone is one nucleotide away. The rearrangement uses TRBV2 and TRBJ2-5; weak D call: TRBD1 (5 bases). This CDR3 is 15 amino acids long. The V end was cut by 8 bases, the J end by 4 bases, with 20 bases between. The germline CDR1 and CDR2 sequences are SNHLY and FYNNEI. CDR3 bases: TGTGCCAGCGGTTACGAGCAGGGCTCGGGAGAGACCCAGTACTTC. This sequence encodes CASGYEQGSGETQYF.

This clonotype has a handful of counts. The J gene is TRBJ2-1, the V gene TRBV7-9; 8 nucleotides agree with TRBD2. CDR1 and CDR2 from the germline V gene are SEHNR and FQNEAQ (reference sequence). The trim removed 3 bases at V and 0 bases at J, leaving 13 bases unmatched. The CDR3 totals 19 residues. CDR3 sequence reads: CASSFTSGLHPSSYNEQFF. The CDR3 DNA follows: TGTGCCAGCAGCTTCACTAGCGGCCTCCATCCCAGCTCCTACAATGAGCAGTTCTTC.

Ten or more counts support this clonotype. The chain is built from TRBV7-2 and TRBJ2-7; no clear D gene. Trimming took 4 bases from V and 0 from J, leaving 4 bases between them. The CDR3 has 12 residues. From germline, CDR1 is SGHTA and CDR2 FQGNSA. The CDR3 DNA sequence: TGTGCCAGCAGCTCGAACTCCTACGAGCAGTACTTC. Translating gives CASSSNSYEQYF.

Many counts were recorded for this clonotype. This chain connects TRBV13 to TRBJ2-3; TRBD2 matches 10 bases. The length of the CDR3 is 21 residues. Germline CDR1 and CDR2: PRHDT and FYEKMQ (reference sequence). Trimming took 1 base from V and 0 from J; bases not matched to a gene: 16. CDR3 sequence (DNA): TGTGCCAGCAGCTTAGCCTTCCCGAGCGGGGGGGCCTATGGTAGCACAGATACGCAGTATTTT. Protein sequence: CASSLAFPSGGAYGSTDTQYF. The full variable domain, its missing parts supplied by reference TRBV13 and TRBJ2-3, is AAGVIQSPRHLIKEKRETATLKCYPIPRHDTVYWYQQGPGQDPQFLISFYEKMQSDKGSIPDRFSAQQFSDYHSELNMSSLELGDSALYFCASSLAFPSGGAYGSTDTQYFGPGTRLTVL.

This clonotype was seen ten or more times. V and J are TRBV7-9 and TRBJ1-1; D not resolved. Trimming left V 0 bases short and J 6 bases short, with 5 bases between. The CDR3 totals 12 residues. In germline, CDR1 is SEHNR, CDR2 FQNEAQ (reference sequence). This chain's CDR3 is CASSLAGAEAFF. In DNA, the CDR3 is TGTGCCAGCAGCTTAGCTGGAGCTGAAGCTTTCTTT.

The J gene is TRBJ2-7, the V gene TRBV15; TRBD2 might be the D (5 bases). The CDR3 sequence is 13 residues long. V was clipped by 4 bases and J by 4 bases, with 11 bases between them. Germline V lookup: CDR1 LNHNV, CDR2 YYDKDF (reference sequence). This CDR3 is CATSITTSYEQYF. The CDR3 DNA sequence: TGTGCCACCAGCATAACCACTAGTTACGAGCAGTACTTC.

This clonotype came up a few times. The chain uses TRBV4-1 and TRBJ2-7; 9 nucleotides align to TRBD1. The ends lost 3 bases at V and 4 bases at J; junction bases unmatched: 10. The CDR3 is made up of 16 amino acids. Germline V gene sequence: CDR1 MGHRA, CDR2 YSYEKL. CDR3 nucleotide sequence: TGCGCCAGCAGCCACAGCCGGGACAGGGTTTCGTACGAGCAGTACTTC. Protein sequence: CASSHSRDRVSYEQYF.

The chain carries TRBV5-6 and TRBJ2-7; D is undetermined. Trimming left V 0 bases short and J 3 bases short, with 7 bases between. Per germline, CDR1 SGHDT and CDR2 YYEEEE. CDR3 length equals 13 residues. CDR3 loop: CASSLDTHYEQYF. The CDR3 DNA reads TGTGCCAGCAGCTTGGACACCCACTACGAGCAGTACTTC.

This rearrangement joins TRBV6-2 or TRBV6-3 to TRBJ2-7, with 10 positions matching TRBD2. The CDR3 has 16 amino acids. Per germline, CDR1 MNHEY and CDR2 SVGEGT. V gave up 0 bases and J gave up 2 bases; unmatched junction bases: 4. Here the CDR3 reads CASSYSASGSPYEQYF. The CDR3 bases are TGTGCCAGCAGTTACTCGGCTAGCGGGAGCCCCTACGAGCAGTACTTC.

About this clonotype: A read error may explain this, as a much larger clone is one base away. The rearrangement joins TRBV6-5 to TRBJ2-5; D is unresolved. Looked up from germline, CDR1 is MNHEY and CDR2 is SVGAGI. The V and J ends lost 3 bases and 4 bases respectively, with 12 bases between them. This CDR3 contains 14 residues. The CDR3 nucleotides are TGTGCCAGCAGTTATTCGGTCAGCCTAGAGACCCAGTACTTC. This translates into CASSYSVSLETQYF.

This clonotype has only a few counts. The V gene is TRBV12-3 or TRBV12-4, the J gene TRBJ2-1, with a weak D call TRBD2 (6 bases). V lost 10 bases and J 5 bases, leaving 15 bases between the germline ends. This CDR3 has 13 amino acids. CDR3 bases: TGTGCCACCGCGGGGCAGAGAAACAATGAGCAGTTCTTC. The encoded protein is CATAGQRNNEQFF.

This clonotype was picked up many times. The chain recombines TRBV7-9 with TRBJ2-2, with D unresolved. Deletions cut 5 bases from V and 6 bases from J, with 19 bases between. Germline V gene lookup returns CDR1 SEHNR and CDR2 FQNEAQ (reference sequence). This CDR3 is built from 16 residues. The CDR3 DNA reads TGTGCCAGCAGCCTCACTCCGGGCGACGGGCCCGGGGAGCTGTTTTTT. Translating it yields CASSLTPGDGPGELFF. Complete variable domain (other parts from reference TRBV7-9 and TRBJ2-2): DTGVSQNPRHKITKRGQNVTFRCDPISEHNRLYWYRQTLGQGPEFLTYFQNEAQLEKSRLLSDRFSAERPKGSFSTLEIQRTEQGDSAMYLCASSLTPGDGPGELFFGEGSRLTVL.

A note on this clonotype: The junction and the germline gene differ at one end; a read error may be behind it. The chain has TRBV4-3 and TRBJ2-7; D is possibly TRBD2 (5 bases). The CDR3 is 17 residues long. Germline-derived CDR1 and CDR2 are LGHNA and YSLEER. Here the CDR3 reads CASSRAYGFRLDYERYF. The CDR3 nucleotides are TGCGCCAGCAGCCGAGCGTACGGTTTCCGGTTAGACTACGAGCGGTACTTC.

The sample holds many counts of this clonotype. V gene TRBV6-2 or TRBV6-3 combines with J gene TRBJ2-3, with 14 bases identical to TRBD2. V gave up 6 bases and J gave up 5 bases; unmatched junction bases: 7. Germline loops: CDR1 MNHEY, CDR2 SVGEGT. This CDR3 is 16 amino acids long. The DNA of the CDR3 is TGTGCCAGCAGCCGACTAGCGGGGGGGCTAGGAGATACGCAGTATTTT. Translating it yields CASSRLAGGLGDTQYF.

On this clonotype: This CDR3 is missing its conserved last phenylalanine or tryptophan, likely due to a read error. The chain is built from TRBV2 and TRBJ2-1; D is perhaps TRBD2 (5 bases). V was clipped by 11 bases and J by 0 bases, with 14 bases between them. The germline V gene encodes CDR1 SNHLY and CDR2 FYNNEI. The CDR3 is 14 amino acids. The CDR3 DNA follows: TGTGCCCTTAGGTCGGGGAGCTCCTACAATGAGCAGTTCCTC. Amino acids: CALRSGSSYNEQFL.

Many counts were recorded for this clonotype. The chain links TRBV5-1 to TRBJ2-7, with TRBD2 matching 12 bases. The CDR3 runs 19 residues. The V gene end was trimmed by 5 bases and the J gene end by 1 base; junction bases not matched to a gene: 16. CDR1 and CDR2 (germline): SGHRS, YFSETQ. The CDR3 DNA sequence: TGCGCCAGCAGTTACCTACTAGCGGGGGGAACGTATGCATCCTACGAGCAGTACTTC. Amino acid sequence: CASSYLLAGGTYASYEQYF.

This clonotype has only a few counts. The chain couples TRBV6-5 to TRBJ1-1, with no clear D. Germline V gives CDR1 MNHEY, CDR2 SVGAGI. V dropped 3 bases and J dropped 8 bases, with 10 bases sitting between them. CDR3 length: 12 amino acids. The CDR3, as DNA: TGTGCCAGCAGTTATTTGGGATGGGAAGCTTTCTTT. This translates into CASSYLGWEAFF.

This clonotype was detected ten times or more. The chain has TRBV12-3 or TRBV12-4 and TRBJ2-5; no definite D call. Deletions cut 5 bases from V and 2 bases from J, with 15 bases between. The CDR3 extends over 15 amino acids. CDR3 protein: CASSPRSGSQETQYF. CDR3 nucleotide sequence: TGTGCCAGCAGTCCCCGGTCGGGCTCGCAAGAGACCCAGTACTTC.

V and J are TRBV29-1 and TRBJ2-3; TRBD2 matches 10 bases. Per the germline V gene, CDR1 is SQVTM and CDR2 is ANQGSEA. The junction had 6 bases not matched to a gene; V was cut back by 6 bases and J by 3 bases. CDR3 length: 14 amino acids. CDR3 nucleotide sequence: TGCAGCGTACTAGCGGGGTTGGTGACAGATACGCAGTATTTT. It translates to CSVLAGLVTDTQYF.

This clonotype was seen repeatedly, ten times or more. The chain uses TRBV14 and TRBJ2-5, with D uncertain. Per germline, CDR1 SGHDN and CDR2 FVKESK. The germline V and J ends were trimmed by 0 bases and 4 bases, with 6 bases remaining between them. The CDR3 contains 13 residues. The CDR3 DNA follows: TGTGCCAGCAGCCAAGATCGGGCAGAGACCCAGTACTTC. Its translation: CASSQDRAETQYF.